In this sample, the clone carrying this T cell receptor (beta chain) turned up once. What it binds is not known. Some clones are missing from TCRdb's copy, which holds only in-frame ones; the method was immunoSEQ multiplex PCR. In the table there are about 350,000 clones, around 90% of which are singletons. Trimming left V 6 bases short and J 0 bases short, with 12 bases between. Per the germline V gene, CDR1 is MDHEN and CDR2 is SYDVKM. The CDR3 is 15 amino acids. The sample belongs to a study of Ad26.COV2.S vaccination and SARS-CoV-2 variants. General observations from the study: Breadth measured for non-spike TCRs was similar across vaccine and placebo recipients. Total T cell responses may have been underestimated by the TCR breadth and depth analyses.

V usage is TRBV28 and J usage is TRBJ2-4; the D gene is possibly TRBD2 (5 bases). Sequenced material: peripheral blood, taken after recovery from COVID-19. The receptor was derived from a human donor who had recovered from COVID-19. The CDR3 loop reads CASRRGRLAKNIQYF. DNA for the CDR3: TGTGCCAGCAGACGAGGGAGATTAGCCAAAAACATTCAGTACTTC.